The clone carrying this TCR beta chain was counted at least ten times. This sample was taken from a study of molecular identifiers for immune sequencing clone quantification. Germline loops: CDR1 PRHDT, CDR2 FYEKMQ (reference sequence). V lost 4 bases, J lost 7 bases, and 9 bases stayed unmatched. CDR3 length equals 15 residues. Preparation methods for the bulk TCR libraries were those previously described, with listed TCR primers. TCRdb reprocessed the PCR reads via MiXCR and lists one record per CDR3 protein. The sample holds about 630,000 distinct CDR3 sequences, 25% seen once. This receptor was obtained from a human donor in good health. Some libraries in this study had Jurkat cell RNA spiked in. The V call is TRBV13, the J call TRBJ1-1, with 10 bases that match TRBD1. Sequencing was performed on naive CD8+ T cells from blood, with Jurkat cell RNA spiked in. As for subset: FACS-sorted CD8+CD4-CCR7+CD45RA+ naive T cells. The CDR3 here is CASSSMGQGIDEAFF. The CDR3, as DNA: TGTGCCAGCAGCTCTATGGGACAGGGGATCGATGAAGCTTTCTTT.